The 19 T cell receptor beta chains presented below share a single source sample, sequenced in a study of T cell responses to AZD1222 COVID-19 vaccine. The repertoire was sequenced with immunoSEQ multiplex PCR; TCRdb's copy has only in-frame clones and lacks some. The sample yields around 160,000 clones, approximately 78% seen once. Source: peripheral blood, taken on day 0 of MenACWY control vaccination. These receptors were obtained from an adult in good health.

The V and J genes are TRBV28 and TRBJ1-6; D remains unclear. Germline-derived CDR1 and CDR2 are MDHEN and SYDVKM. This CDR3 spans 16 amino acids. Trimming removed 7 bases at V and 5 bases at J, with 18 bases between. Here the CDR3 DNA reads TGTGCCAGCACCGTGGGCGGGGATCTCCATAATTCACCCCTCCACTTT. It yields the protein CASTVGGDLHNSPLHF. Full variable domain (rest looked up from reference TRBV28 and TRBJ1-6): DVKVTQSSRYLVKRTGEKVFLECVQDMDHENMFWYRQDPGLGLRLIYFSYDVKMKEKGDIPEGYSVSREKKERFSLILESASTNQTSMYLCASTVGGDLHNSPLHFGNGTRLTVT.

The chain recombines TRBV9 with TRBJ2-3, with TRBD2 matching over 10 bases. Germline V lookup: CDR1 SGDLS, CDR2 YYNGEE. This CDR3 is 16 amino acids long. V dropped 4 bases and J dropped 2; count of bases not matched to a gene: 7. DNA of the CDR3: TGTGCCAGCAGCCAACTAGCGGGGCCTCCCACAGATACGCAGTATTTT. As protein: CASSQLAGPPTDTQYF.

The chain recombines TRBV28 with TRBJ1-2, with D perhaps matching TRBD1 (5 bases). V was cut by 4 bases and J by 8 bases, with 8 bases left in between. The CDR3 covers 11 residues. Germline lookup yields CDR1 MDHEN and CDR2 SYDVKM. DNA for the CDR3: TGTGCCAGCAGTTCGGGACTGGGCTACACCTTC. Its protein is CASSSGLGYTF.

The chain carries TRBV6-5 and TRBJ1-1; 8 bases are shared with TRBD1. Unmatched junction bases numbered 15, after V lost 5 bases and J lost 10 bases. Germline V CDR1 and CDR2: MNHEY, SVGAGI. The CDR3 has 15 residues. Here the CDR3 reads CASSPGQGGVTGAFF. Written as DNA, the CDR3 is TGTGCCAGCAGTCCCGGACAGGGAGGGGTTACCGGAGCTTTCTTT.

The V and J genes are TRBV7-2 and TRBJ2-1; weak D call: TRBD2 (6 bases). Germline lookup yields CDR1 SGHTA and CDR2 FQGNSA. V was cut by 4 bases and J by 0 bases, with 10 bases left in between. The CDR3 is 15 residues long. This CDR3 is CASSSSVGSYNEQFF. CDR3 sequence (DNA): TGTGCCAGCAGCTCTAGCGTCGGCTCCTACAATGAGCAGTTCTTC. The full variable domain, its missing parts supplied by reference TRBV7-2 and TRBJ2-1, is GAGVSQSPSNKVTEKGKDVELRCDPISGHTALYWYRQSLGQGLEFLIYFQGNSAPDKSGLPSDRFSAERTGGSVSTLTIQRTQQEDSAVYLCASSSSVGSYNEQFFGPGTRLTVL.

This chain uses TRBV19 with TRBJ2-5, with D possibly being TRBD1 or TRBD2 (8 bases each). CDR3 length equals 18 residues. Germline-derived CDR1 and CDR2 are LNHDA and SQIVND (reference sequence). V was clipped by 5 bases and J by 2 bases, with 24 bases between them. This chain's CDR3 is CASSFRTGKGTRQETQYF. The CDR3 DNA reads as TGTGCCAGTAGTTTTAGGACAGGGAAAGGGACTAGACAAGAGACCCAGTACTTC.

The rearrangement links TRBV3-1 (or the pseudogene TRBV3-2) to TRBJ2-3; D is possibly TRBD1 (5 bases). Germline-derived CDR1 and CDR2 are LGHDT and YNNKEL (reference sequence). The V end was cut by 5 bases, the J end by 2 bases, with 11 bases between. The CDR3 is made up of 14 amino acids. The CDR3 DNA is TGTGCCAGCAGCTCAGGGATGTTCACAGATACGCAGTATTTT. Translation gives CASSSGMFTDTQYF.

V and J are TRBV5-4 and TRBJ1-3; D remains unclear. This CDR3 has 14 residues. The V end was cut by 0 bases, the J end by 0 bases, with 4 bases between. CDR1 and CDR2 from the germline V gene are SGHNT and YYREEE (reference sequence). The CDR3 spells CASSLGSSGNTIYF. The CDR3 DNA is TGTGCCAGCAGCTTGGGATCCTCTGGAAACACCATATATTTT.

The CDR3 coding sequence is TGTGCCAGCAGCTTAGCACCAGGGCGGTCACCCCTCCACTTT. Its translation is CASSLAPGRSPLHF. The rearrangement uses TRBV11-2 and TRBJ1-6; a possible D gene is TRBD1 (5 bases). Germline CDR1 is SGHAT and CDR2 is FQNNGV. V was cut by 1 base and J by 10 bases, with 11 bases left in between. This CDR3 region has 14 residues.

The chain is built from TRBV6-1 and TRBJ2-5; TRBD2 agrees at 13 bases. The CDR3 extends over 17 amino acids. Germline CDR1 is MNHNS and CDR2 is SASEGT. The V segment lost 4 bases and the J segment 2 bases; nucleotides outside the gene matches: 7. CDR3 loop: CASSGQWTSGGQETQYF. The CDR3 DNA follows: TGTGCCAGCAGTGGACAGTGGACTAGCGGGGGACAAGAGACCCAGTACTTC.

The gene calls are TRBV18 and TRBJ1-1; D uncertain. Germline assignment: CDR1 KGHSH and CDR2 LQKENI. With 3 bases removed from V and 6 bases from J, the gap between germline ends came to 20 bases. The CDR3 is made up of 16 amino acids. DNA for the CDR3: TGTGCCAGCTCACCTCGGGTCGGGAGAGAGAGCTCTGAAGCTTTCTTT. Translated, it gives CASSPRVGRESSEAFF. The variable domain in full, with the rest retrieved from reference TRBV18 and TRBJ1-1, is NAGVMQNPRHLVRRRGQEARLRCSPMKGHSHVYWYRQLPEEGLKFMVYLQKENIIDESGMPKERFSAEFPKEGPSILRIQQVVRGDSAAYFCASSPRVGRESSEAFFGQGTRLTVV.

The V and J genes are TRBV21-1 and TRBJ2-3; TRBD2 reflects the table's D call only, with no check against the DNA. TRBV21-1 is a pseudogene. The CDR3 has 20 amino acids. The CDR3, as DNA: TGTGCCAGCAGCAAAGCCCGCGGGGGGGCTAACTTGTTTCGCACAGATACGCAGTATTTT. This encodes CASSKARGGANLFRTDTQYF.

The chain employs TRBV24-1 and TRBJ2-1; 8 nucleotides agree with TRBD2. With V trimmed by 3 bases and J by 6 bases, 12 bases remained unmatched. Germline-derived CDR1 and CDR2 are KGHDR and SFDVKD. CDR3 length: 17 amino acids. The CDR3 sequence is CATSDPPAGGTGNEQFF. The CDR3 nucleotides read TGTGCCACCAGTGATCCCCCGGCGGGGGGCACGGGCAATGAGCAGTTCTTC.

The rearrangement uses TRBV7-7 and TRBJ2-5; D remains ambiguous. Germline values: CDR1 SSHAT, CDR2 FNYEAQ (reference sequence). V was shortened by 1 base and J by 4 bases, with 7 bases between the two germline ends. The CDR3 loop spans 13 amino acids. The CDR3, as DNA: TGTGCCAGCAGCTTAGTCACATCAGAGACCCAGTACTTC. The encoded protein is CASSLVTSETQYF. The full variable domain, its missing parts supplied by reference TRBV7-7 and TRBJ2-5, is GAGVSQSPRYKVTKRGQDVTLRCDPISSHATLYWYQQALGQGPEFLTYFNYEAQPDKSGLPSDRFSAERPEGSISTLTIQRTEQRDSAMYRCASSLVTSETQYFGPGTRLLVL.

This clone was detected once. This rearrangement joins TRBV18 to TRBJ1-1; D not resolved. The CDR3 is made up of 13 amino acids. Germline loops: CDR1 KGHSH, CDR2 LQKENI. With 4 bases removed from V and 7 bases from J, the gap between germline ends came to 13 bases. The CDR3 region is CASSLGQVVEAFF. The CDR3 coding sequence is TGTGCCAGCTCACTAGGGCAAGTAGTTGAAGCTTTCTTT.

Details on this clone: In the same sample, other DNA sequences code for this CDR3. The gene calls are TRBV9 and TRBJ2-2; weak D call: TRBD2 (5 bases). Trimming removed 0 bases from V and 1 base from J, with 7 bases in between. In germline, CDR1 is SGDLS, CDR2 YYNGEE. The CDR3 contains 15 residues. Written as DNA, the CDR3 is TGTGCCAGCAGCGTAGCCGGGGTGAACACCGGGGAGCTGTTTTTT. Translation: CASSVAGVNTGELFF.

This clone was found a few times. The chain employs TRBV5-6 and TRBJ1-4; D ambiguous. Deletions cut 1 base from V and 4 bases from J, with 5 bases between. CDR1 SGHDT and CDR2 YYEEEE come from the germline V gene. The CDR3 is 13 residues long. Here the CDR3 DNA reads TGTGCCAGCAGCTTGAGGAATAATGAAAAACTGTTTTTT. It translates to CASSLRNNEKLFF.

This chain connects TRBV28 to TRBJ2-7; 9 bases are shared with TRBD2. The CDR3 runs 17 residues. The J segment lost 2 bases and the V segment lost 1 base, leaving 9 bases of the junction unmatched. Per the germline V gene, CDR1 is MDHEN and CDR2 is SYDVKM. Written as DNA, the CDR3 is TGTGCCAGCAGTTTATCGTCGGGCGGGGGGGCCCCCTACGAGCAGTACGTC. This translates into CASSLSSGGGAPYEQYV.

With respect to this clone: The sample carries other DNA sequences with the same CDR3. The chain couples TRBV3-1 (or the pseudogene TRBV3-2) to TRBJ1-2; no clear D gene. Germline V lookup: CDR1 LGHDT, CDR2 YNNKEL (reference sequence). V was pared by 3 bases and J by 5 bases, with 7 bases between. CDR3 size: 12 residues. In DNA, the CDR3 is TGTGCCAGCAGCCAGAATCGATATGGCTACACCTTC. This translates into CASSQNRYGYTF.